Detailed here is one T cell receptor beta chain. As yet, its antigen is unknown. This entry belongs to a study of cytomegalovirus exposure and HLA in healthy donors. Amplification used 60 Vbeta primers and 13 Jbeta primers. Method: immunoSEQ multiplex PCR; TCRdb's copy keeps in-frame clones and lacks some. Of 250,000 or so clones listed, around 85% are singletons. Deletions cut 0 bases from V and 8 bases from J, with 11 bases between. From germline, CDR1 is SGDLS and CDR2 YYNGEE. The CDR3 extends over 14 amino acids. Study results and limitations: Later analysis placed DRB1 highest and HLA-C lowest in TCR association rates, which differed by HLA locus. In a later analysis, at a false discovery rate of 0.05, 17,000 or so TCR beta sequences matched HLA alleles. Reports state that TCR beta sequences accurately predicted most subjects' HLA-A and HLA-B alleles. An apparent linkage of common viral pathogens to several of the most significant clusters emerged in a later analysis.

The J gene is TRBJ2-2, the V gene TRBV9; D gene uncertain. The TCR sequence derives from a human donor in good health. What was sequenced was PBMCs. The DNA for the CDR3 is TGTGCCAGCAGCGTAGGCGTAGTACCTGGGGAGCTGTTTTTT. Its protein product is CASSVGVVPGELFF. Based on the CDR3 plus reference TRBV9 and TRBJ2-2, the full variable domain is DSGVTQTPKHLITATGQRVTLRCSPRSGDLSVYWYQQSLDQGLQFLIQYYNGEERAKGNILERFSAQQFPDLHSELNLSSLELGDSALYFCASSVGVVPGELFFGEGSRLTVL.